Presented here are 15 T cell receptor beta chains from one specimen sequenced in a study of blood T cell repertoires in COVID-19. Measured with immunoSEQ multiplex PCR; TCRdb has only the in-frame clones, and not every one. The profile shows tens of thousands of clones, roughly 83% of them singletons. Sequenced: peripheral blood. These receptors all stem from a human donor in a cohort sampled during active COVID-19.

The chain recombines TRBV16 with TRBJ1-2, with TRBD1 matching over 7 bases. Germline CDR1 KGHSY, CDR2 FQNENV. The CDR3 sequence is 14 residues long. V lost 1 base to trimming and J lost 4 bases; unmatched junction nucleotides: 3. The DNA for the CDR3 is TGTGCCAGCAGCCAATTCGGGACAGTCTATGGCTACACCTTC. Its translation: CASSQFGTVYGYTF.

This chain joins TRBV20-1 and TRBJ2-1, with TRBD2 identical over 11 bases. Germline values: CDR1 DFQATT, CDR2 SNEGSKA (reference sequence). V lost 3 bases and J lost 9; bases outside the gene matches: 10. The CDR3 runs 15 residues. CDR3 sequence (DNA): TGCAGTGCTAGTGGGCTAGCGGGAGGAGATAGTGAGCAGTTCTTC. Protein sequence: CSASGLAGGDSEQFF.

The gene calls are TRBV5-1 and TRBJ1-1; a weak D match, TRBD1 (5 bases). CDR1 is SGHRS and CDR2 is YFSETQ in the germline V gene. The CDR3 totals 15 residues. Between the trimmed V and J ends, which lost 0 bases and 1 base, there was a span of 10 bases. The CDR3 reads CASSLVGRENTEAFF. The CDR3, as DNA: TGCGCCAGCAGCTTGGTCGGCAGGGAGAACACTGAAGCTTTCTTT.

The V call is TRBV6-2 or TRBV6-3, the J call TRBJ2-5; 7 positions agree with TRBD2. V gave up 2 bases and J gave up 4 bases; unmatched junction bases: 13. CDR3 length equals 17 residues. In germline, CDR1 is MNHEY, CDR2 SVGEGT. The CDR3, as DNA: TGTGCCAGCAGTTACGGGGGGTCTAGCGGAGCCCCAGAGACCCAGTACTTC. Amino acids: CASSYGGSSGAPETQYF.

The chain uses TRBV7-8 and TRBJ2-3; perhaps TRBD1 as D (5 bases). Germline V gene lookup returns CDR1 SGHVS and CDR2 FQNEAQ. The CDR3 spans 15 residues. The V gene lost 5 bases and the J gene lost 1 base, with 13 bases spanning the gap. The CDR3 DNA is TGTGCCAGCAGCCTCGAGACAGACCGCACAGATACGCAGTATTTT. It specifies CASSLETDRTDTQYF.

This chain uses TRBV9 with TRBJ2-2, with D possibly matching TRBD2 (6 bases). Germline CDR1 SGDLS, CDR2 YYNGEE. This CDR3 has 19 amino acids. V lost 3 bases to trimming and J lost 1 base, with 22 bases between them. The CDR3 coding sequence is TGTGCCAGCAGCGCTCCGCTGGGGGGAACTTTAAGGAACACCGGGGAGCTGTTTTTT. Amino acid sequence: CASSAPLGGTLRNTGELFF.

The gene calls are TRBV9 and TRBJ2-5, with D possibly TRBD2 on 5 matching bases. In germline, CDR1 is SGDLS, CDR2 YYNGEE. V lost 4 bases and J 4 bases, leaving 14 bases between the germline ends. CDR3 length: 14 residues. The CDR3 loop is CASSTSTSVETQYF. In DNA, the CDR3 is TGTGCCAGCAGCACGTCAACTAGTGTAGAGACCCAGTACTTC.

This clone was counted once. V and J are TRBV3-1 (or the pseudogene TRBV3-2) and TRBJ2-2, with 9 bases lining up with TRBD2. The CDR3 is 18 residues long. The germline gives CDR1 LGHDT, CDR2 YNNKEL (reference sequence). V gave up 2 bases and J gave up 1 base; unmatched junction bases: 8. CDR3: CASSQRGLAGRNTGELFF. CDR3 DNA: TGTGCCAGCAGCCAAAGGGGGCTAGCGGGGAGGAACACCGGGGAGCTGTTTTTT.

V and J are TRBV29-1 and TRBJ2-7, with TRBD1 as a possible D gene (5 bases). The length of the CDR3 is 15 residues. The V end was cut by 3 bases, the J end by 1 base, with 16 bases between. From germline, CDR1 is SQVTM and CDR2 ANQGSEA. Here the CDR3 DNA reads TGCAGCGTTGAGGGGCTAGGGATCCTTTCCTACGAGCAGTACTTC. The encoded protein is CSVEGLGILSYEQYF.

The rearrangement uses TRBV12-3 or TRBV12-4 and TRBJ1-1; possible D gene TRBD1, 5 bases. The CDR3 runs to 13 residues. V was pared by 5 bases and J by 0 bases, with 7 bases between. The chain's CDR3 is CASSRQMNTEAFF. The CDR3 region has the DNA TGTGCCAGCAGTAGACAGATGAACACTGAAGCTTTCTTT.

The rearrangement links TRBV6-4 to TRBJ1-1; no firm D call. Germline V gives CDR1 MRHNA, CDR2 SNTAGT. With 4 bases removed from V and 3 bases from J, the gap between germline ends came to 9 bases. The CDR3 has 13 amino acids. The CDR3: CASSAEIYTEAFF. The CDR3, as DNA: TGTGCCAGCAGTGCTGAGATTTACACTGAAGCTTTCTTT.

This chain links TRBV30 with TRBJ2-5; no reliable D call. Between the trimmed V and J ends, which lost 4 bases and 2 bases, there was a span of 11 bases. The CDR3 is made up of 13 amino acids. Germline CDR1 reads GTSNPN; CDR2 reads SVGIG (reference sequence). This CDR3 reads CAWTPGVQETQYF. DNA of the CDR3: TGTGCCTGGACCCCGGGTGTTCAAGAGACCCAGTACTTC.

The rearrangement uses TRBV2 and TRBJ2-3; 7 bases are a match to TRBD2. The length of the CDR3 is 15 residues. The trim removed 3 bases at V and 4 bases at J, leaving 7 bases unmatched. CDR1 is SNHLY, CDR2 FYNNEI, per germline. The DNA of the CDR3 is TGTGCCAGCAGTGAGCTCCGACTAGCCTCAGATACGCAGTATTTT. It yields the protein CASSELRLASDTQYF.

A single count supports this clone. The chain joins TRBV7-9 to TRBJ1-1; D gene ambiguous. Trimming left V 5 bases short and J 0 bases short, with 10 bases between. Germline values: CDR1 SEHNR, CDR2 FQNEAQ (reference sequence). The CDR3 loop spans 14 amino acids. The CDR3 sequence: CASSIGGLNTEAFF. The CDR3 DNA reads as TGTGCCAGCAGCATAGGCGGCCTGAACACTGAAGCTTTCTTT.

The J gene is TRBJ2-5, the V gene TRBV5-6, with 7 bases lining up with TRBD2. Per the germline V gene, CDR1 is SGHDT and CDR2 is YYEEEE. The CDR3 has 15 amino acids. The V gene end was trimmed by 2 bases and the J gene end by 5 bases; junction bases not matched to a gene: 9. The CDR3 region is CASSFWASGGETQYF. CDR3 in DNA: TGTGCCAGCAGCTTCTGGGCTAGCGGCGGGGAGACCCAGTACTTC.